These T cell receptor beta chains were read from a single sample in a study of cytomegalovirus exposure and HLA in healthy donors. Repertoires were generated with immunoSEQ multiplex PCR, while TCRdb's copy carries only in-frame clones and drops some. The sample lists more than 200,000 clones; 83% were seen once. The sample was PBMCs. The receptor set was obtained from a girl aged 5-17 years in good health and CMV-seronegative. The CDR3 runs from the conserved cysteine through the conserved F or W. A D gene is named only where the DNA matches it firmly. Only part of the rows carry a size: once, few, many, or a class if the clone is expanded.

length: 13
size: NA
J: TRBJ2-7
V: TRBV28
D: NA
CDR3: CASMSSPAYEQYF
DNA: TGTGCCAGCATGTCCTCCCCCGCCTACGAGCAGTACTTC

length: 16
size: NA
J: TRBJ1-4
V: TRBV5-4
D: TRBD1
CDR3: CASSLRLREDRGKLFF
DNA: TGTGCCAGCAGCTTAAGGCTTCGGGAGGACAGGGGAAAACTGTTTTTT

length: 16
size: NA
J: TRBJ1-4
V: TRBV11-2
D: NA
CDR3: CASSDHAQGFDEKLFF
DNA: TGTGCCAGCAGCGACCACGCTCAGGGATTCGATGAAAAACTGTTTTTT

length: 12
size: NA
J: TRBJ1-1
V: TRBV5-6
D: TRBD1
CDR3: CASSFGRTGLFF
DNA: TGTGCCAGCAGCTTTGGGCGGACAGGGCTTTTCTTT

length: 20
size: NA
J: TRBJ2-6
V: TRBV18
D: TRBD1
CDR3: CASSPPELGTVPSGANVLTF
DNA: TGTGCCAGCTCACCACCGGAACTTGGGACAGTCCCCTCTGGGGCCAACGTCCTGACTTTC

length: 16
size: NA
J: TRBJ2-1
V: TRBV11-1
D: TRBD2
CDR3: CASRPLAGGSYNEQFF
DNA: TGTGCCAGCAGGCCCCTAGCGGGGGGCTCCTACAATGAGCAGTTCTTC

length: 13
size: few
J: TRBJ2-1
V: TRBV30
D: TRBD2
CDR3: CAWSVTSGSAQFF
DNA: TGTGCCTGGAGTGTGACTAGCGGGAGTGCCCAGTTCTTC

length: 16
size: NA
J: TRBJ1-1
V: TRBV4-2
D: TRBD1
CDR3: CASSPRTGGSGTEAFF
DNA: TGTGCCAGCAGCCCTAGGACAGGGGGCTCGGGCACTGAAGCTTTCTTT

length: 14
size: few
J: TRBJ1-1
V: TRBV6-5
D: NA
CDR3: CASTLTYSNTEAFF
DNA: TGTGCCAGCACCCTGACATATTCGAACACTGAAGCTTTCTTT

length: 14
size: NA
J: TRBJ1-1
V: TRBV18
D: TRBD1
CDR3: CASQIQGLGTEAFF
DNA: TGTGCCAGCCAGATACAGGGGCTTGGCACTGAAGCTTTCTTT

length: 17
size: NA
J: TRBJ2-3
V: TRBV2
D: NA
CDR3: CASSEFGIGPAVDTQYF
DNA: TGTGCCAGCAGTGAATTCGGCATAGGCCCTGCGGTAGATACGCAGTATTTT

length: 13
size: NA
J: TRBJ2-3
V: TRBV28
D: TRBD2
CDR3: CAGRGGAGETQYF
DNA: TGTGCCGGCCGGGGTGGAGCGGGAGAGACGCAGTATTTT

length: 15
size: NA
J: TRBJ1-2
V: TRBV14
D: TRBD1
CDR3: CASSGTGGFLDGYTF
DNA: TGTGCCAGCAGTGGGACAGGCGGGTTCTTAGATGGCTACACCTTC

length: 14
size: NA
J: TRBJ2-5
V: TRBV5-1
D: TRBD1
CDR3: CASARDSSQETQYF
DNA: TGCGCCAGCGCCCGGGACAGCAGCCAAGAGACCCAGTACTTC

length: 15
size: NA
J: TRBJ2-3
V: TRBV28
D: TRBD2
CDR3: CASSLSGREADTQYF
DNA: TGTGCCAGCAGTTTAAGCGGGAGGGAGGCAGATACGCAGTATTTT

length: 15
size: NA
J: TRBJ1-1
V: TRBV25-1
D: TRBD1
CDR3: CASSPDRIQFTEAFF
DNA: TGTGCCAGCAGCCCGGACAGGATTCAATTCACTGAAGCTTTCTTT

length: 15
size: NA
J: TRBJ1-4
V: TRBV4-3
D: NA
CDR3: CASSRDSSAGEKLFF
DNA: TGCGCCAGCAGCCGCGATTCTTCGGCGGGGGAAAAACTGTTTTTT

length: 14
size: NA
J: TRBJ1-4
V: TRBV18
D: TRBD1
CDR3: CASSGDSSNEKLFF
DNA: TGTGCCAGCTCAGGGGACAGCTCTAATGAAAAACTGTTTTTT

length: 13
size: NA
J: TRBJ2-5
V: TRBV7-2
D: TRBD1
CDR3: CASSRTGEATQYF
DNA: TGTGCCAGCAGCCGGACAGGGGAGGCGACCCAGTACTTC

length: 16
size: few
J: TRBJ2-1
V: TRBV19
D: TRBD2
CDR3: CASKGREAGGYNEQFF
DNA: TGTGCCAGTAAGGGGCGTGAGGCGGGAGGCTACAATGAGCAGTTCTTC

length: 15
size: NA
J: TRBJ1-3
V: TRBV10-3
D: NA
CDR3: CAIRDSIFSGNTIYF
DNA: TGTGCCATCAGAGACAGCATATTCTCTGGAAACACCATATATTTT

length: 13
size: few
J: TRBJ1-1
V: TRBV7-9
D: TRBD1
CDR3: CASSRQGGGGAFF
DNA: TGTGCCAGCAGTCGACAGGGCGGAGGTGGAGCTTTCTTT

length: 16
size: NA
J: TRBJ2-7
V: TRBV27
D: TRBD2
CDR3: CASSSPSGRPWGEQYF
DNA: TGTGCCAGCAGTTCTCCTAGCGGGAGGCCCTGGGGGGAGCAGTACTTC

length: 16
size: NA
J: TRBJ2-2
V: TRBV4-2
D: NA
CDR3: CASSQVGGSVGGELFF
DNA: TGTGCCAGCAGCCAAGTAGGTGGGAGCGTCGGCGGGGAGCTGTTTTTT

length: 13
size: NA
J: TRBJ2-5
V: TRBV7-9
D: NA
CDR3: CASSLLGAETQYF
DNA: TGTGCCAGCAGCTTACTGGGAGCAGAGACCCAGTACTTC

length: 15
size: NA
J: TRBJ2-5
V: TRBV7-3
D: TRBD2
CDR3: CASSLVGGRLETQYF
DNA: TGTGCCAGCAGCTTAGTGGGCGGGAGATTAGAGACCCAGTACTTC

length: 16
size: NA
J: TRBJ2-5
V: TRBV5-8
D: TRBD2
CDR3: CASSSLAGGRQETQYF
DNA: TGTGCCAGCAGCTCCTTAGCGGGGGGGCGACAAGAGACCCAGTACTTC

length: 14
size: NA
J: TRBJ1-1
V: TRBV5-4
D: NA
CDR3: CASSRGRGSTEAFF
DNA: TGTGCCAGCAGCCGAGGGAGAGGGAGTACTGAAGCTTTCTTT

length: 15
size: NA
J: TRBJ2-1
V: TRBV6-1
D: NA
CDR3: CASGRGPISYNEQFF
DNA: TGTGCCAGCGGGCGGGGGCCGATCTCCTACAATGAGCAGTTCTTC

length: 14
size: few
J: TRBJ1-1
V: TRBV9
D: TRBD1
CDR3: CASSVWETGTEAFF
DNA: TGTGCCAGCAGCGTTTGGGAGACAGGGACTGAAGCTTTCTTT

length: 16
size: NA
J: TRBJ1-2
V: TRBV18
D: NA
CDR3: CASSPQTGGLEYGYTF
DNA: TGTGCCAGCTCACCACAGACAGGAGGCCTCGAATATGGCTACACCTTC

length: 19
size: NA
J: TRBJ1-3
V: TRBV7-8
D: TRBD1
CDR3: CASRTGRPGQHPSGNTIYF
DNA: TGTGCCAGCAGAACAGGGAGGCCGGGACAGCACCCCTCTGGAAACACCATATATTTT

length: 16
size: NA
J: TRBJ1-2
V: TRBV9
D: TRBD1
CDR3: CASSGGDRGFNYGYTF
DNA: TGTGCCAGCAGCGGGGGAGACAGGGGATTCAACTATGGCTACACCTTC

length: 15
size: few
J: TRBJ1-1
V: TRBV7-3
D: TRBD1
CDR3: CASSLTRDSGTEAFF
DNA: TGTGCCAGCAGCCTAACCCGGGACAGTGGGACTGAAGCTTTCTTT

length: 15
size: NA
J: TRBJ2-3
V: TRBV9
D: TRBD2
CDR3: CASSWRTSGADTQYF
DNA: TGTGCCAGCAGCTGGCGGACTAGCGGTGCAGATACGCAGTATTTT

length: 14
size: NA
J: TRBJ1-1
V: TRBV2
D: NA
CDR3: CASSDRRMNTEAFF
DNA: TGTGCCAGCAGTGACAGGAGGATGAACACTGAAGCTTTCTTT

length: 13
size: NA
J: TRBJ2-1
V: TRBV27
D: TRBD2
CDR3: CASRESGSSEQFF
DNA: TGTGCCAGCAGGGAGAGCGGGAGTAGTGAGCAGTTCTTC

length: 16
size: NA
J: TRBJ2-7
V: TRBV9
D: NA
CDR3: CASSVAPQGASYEQYF
DNA: TGTGCCAGCAGCGTCGCCCCCCAAGGGGCCTCCTACGAGCAGTACTTC

length: 14
size: once
J: TRBJ2-7
V: TRBV11-3
D: NA
CDR3: CASSLGGGSYEQYF
DNA: TGTGCCAGCAGCTTAGGAGGCGGCTCCTACGAGCAGTACTTC

length: 16
size: NA
J: TRBJ1-2
V: TRBV5-6
D: TRBD1
CDR3: CASSPLQGQSNYGYTF
DNA: TGTGCCAGCAGCCCGCTCCAGGGACAGTCTAACTATGGCTACACCTTC

length: 17
size: NA
J: TRBJ2-4
V: TRBV5-1
D: TRBD2
CDR3: CASSYSGGDVAKNIQYF
DNA: TGCGCCAGCAGCTATAGCGGGGGGGATGTAGCCAAAAACATTCAGTACTTC

length: 14
size: NA
J: TRBJ1-2
V: TRBV28
D: NA
CDR3: CASLRGDRSYGYTF
DNA: TGTGCCAGCCTACGAGGAGACAGGTCGTATGGCTACACCTTC

length: 14
size: NA
J: TRBJ1-4
V: TRBV18
D: NA
CDR3: CASSPQRDNEKLFF
DNA: TGTGCCAGCTCACCCCAGCGGGATAATGAAAAACTGTTTTTT

length: 15
size: NA
J: TRBJ1-2
V: TRBV29-1
D: TRBD1
CDR3: CSVEGQGPSSSGYTF
DNA: TGCAGCGTTGAAGGACAGGGGCCGTCATCGAGTGGCTACACCTTC

length: 18
size: NA
J: TRBJ2-1
V: TRBV1
D: NA
CDR3: CTSSQDRTSGENYNEQFF
DNA: TGCACCAGCAGCCAAGATCGGACTAGCGGGGAGAACTACAATGAGCAGTTCTTC

length: 16
size: NA
J: TRBJ1-2
V: TRBV5-1
D: TRBD1
CDR3: CASSLGSGQGDYGYTF
DNA: TGCGCCAGCAGCTTGGGGTCGGGACAGGGAGACTATGGCTACACCTTC

length: 19
size: NA
J: TRBJ2-7
V: TRBV15
D: TRBD2
CDR3: CATSRELGTSGVRGYEQYF
DNA: TGTGCCACCAGCAGAGAGCTAGGGACTAGCGGAGTACGGGGCTACGAGCAGTACTTT

length: 13
size: NA
J: TRBJ1-4
V: TRBV5-4
D: NA
CDR3: CASGDSAHEKLFF
DNA: TGTGCCAGCGGAGACAGCGCTCATGAAAAACTGTTTTTT

length: 16
size: NA
J: TRBJ1-1
V: TRBV5-8
D: NA
CDR3: CASSWGFRDNKGEAFF
DNA: TGTGCCAGCAGCTGGGGATTCCGGGACAACAAGGGTGAAGCTTTCTTT

length: 15
size: NA
J: TRBJ1-2
V: TRBV18
D: TRBD1
CDR3: CASSPIDQGASGYTF
DNA: TGTGCCAGCTCACCAATTGACCAGGGGGCTAGTGGCTACACCTTC

length: 16
size: NA
J: TRBJ2-2
V: TRBV18
D: TRBD2
CDR3: CASSQQASGNHGELFF
DNA: TGTGCCAGCTCACAACAGGCTAGCGGGAATCACGGGGAGCTGTTTTTT

length: 12
size: NA
J: TRBJ1-1
V: TRBV30
D: NA
CDR3: CAWSGGGIGAFF
DNA: TGTGCCTGGAGTGGTGGGGGGATAGGGGCTTTCTTT

length: 14
size: NA
J: TRBJ2-3
V: TRBV5-4
D: TRBD2
CDR3: CASTEGRVMDTQYF
DNA: TGTGCCAGCACCGAGGGGAGGGTAATGGATACGCAGTATTTT

length: 18
size: NA
J: TRBJ2-1
V: TRBV15
D: TRBD2
CDR3: CATSAQTSGSYVYNEQFF
DNA: TGTGCCACCAGCGCGCAAACTAGCGGGAGCTACGTCTACAATGAGCAGTTCTTC

length: 13
size: NA
J: TRBJ1-3
V: TRBV7-3
D: NA
CDR3: CASSETMDSRVYF
DNA: TGTGCCAGCAGCGAAACTATGGACAGTAGGGTATATTTT